This TCR beta chain was sequenced for a study of Graves' ophthalmopathy and Graves' hyperthyroidism. The authors amplified TCR beta CDR3 regions from RNA transcripts. The workflow started with a first-round RT-PCR run with HTBI primers and then moved on to a second-round multiplex PCR. TCRdb ran MiXCR on the multiplex PCR reads and lists one entry per CDR3 protein. The table lists hundreds of thousands of distinct CDR3 sequences, roughly 20% of them singletons. The study recruited hyperthyroidism patients aged 18 to 65 who were newly diagnosed, under 2 months' duration. With 4 bases clipped from V and 1 base from J, the junction kept 3 bases outside the gene matches. The CDR3 is 13 residues long. Germline CDR1 DFQATT, CDR2 SNEGSKA (reference sequence). This clonotype appeared once.

Sequencing was carried out using peripheral blood. The receptor's source is a woman younger than 35 with stable Graves' hyperthyroidism. Some clones in this sample may be carry-over from other donors' samples. The chain couples TRBV20-1 to TRBJ2-5; 7 bases match TRBD1. DNA of the CDR3: TGCAGTGCTACGACAGGGATCCAAGAGACCCAGTACTTC. Translating gives CSATTGIQETQYF.